The 32 T cell receptor beta chains below were found in one sample sequenced in a study of blood T cell repertoires in COVID-19. Only in-frame clones appear in the TCRdb table, and some are missing; sequencing was by immunoSEQ multiplex PCR. The sample shows hundreds of thousands of clones, roughly 80% of them seen only once. Material for sequencing was peripheral blood. These receptors were obtained from a man older than 75 with acute or convalescent COVID-19.

This clone was recorded a few times. The rearrangement links TRBV6-5 to TRBJ1-6; the match to TRBD1 covers 7 bases. With V trimmed by 6 bases and J by 8 bases, 10 bases remained unmatched. The CDR3 is 15 residues long. Germline V CDR1 and CDR2: MNHEY, SVGAGI. The CDR3 DNA sequence: TGTGCCAGCAGAAAACAGGGGTTTTGGGATTCACCCCTCCACTTT. Its protein is CASRKQGFWDSPLHF.

This sequence joins TRBV7-3 and TRBJ1-2, with a weak D call TRBD1 (6 bases). Germline V gene lookup returns CDR1 SGHTA and CDR2 FQGTGA. Trimming removed 2 bases from V and 7 bases from J, with 14 bases in between. The CDR3 totals 14 residues. This CDR3 is CASSLGDIGPGYTF. In nucleotides, the CDR3 is TGTGCCAGCAGCTTAGGGGACATCGGACCTGGCTACACCTTC. The full variable domain, with the rest looked up from reference TRBV7-3 and TRBJ1-2, is GAGVSQTPSNKVTEKGKYVELRCDPISGHTALYWYRQSLGQGPEFLIYFQGTGAADDSGLPNDRFFAVRPEGSVSTLKIQRTERGDSAVYLCASSLGDIGPGYTFGSGTRLTVV.

V and J are TRBV27 and TRBJ1-2; 9 bases are shared with TRBD1. Germline values: CDR1 MNHEY, CDR2 SMNVEV (reference sequence). V dropped 1 base and J dropped 10; count of bases not matched to a gene: 7. The CDR3 is 14 residues long. The CDR3 is CASSLYPGQGSYTF. In nucleotides, the CDR3 is TGTGCCAGCAGTTTATACCCGGGACAGGGATCCTACACCTTC.

This clone has a count of ten or more. The chain uses TRBV4-1 and TRBJ2-3, with 8 bases lining up with TRBD2. J gave up 7 bases and V 1 base, and 7 bases lay outside the gene matches. The CDR3 length is 15 residues. In germline, CDR1 is MGHRA, CDR2 YSYEKL. The CDR3 DNA follows: TGCGCCAGCAGCCAAGGGCTAGCGGGTGGAAATACGCAGTATTTT. It specifies CASSQGLAGGNTQYF.

The chain links TRBV25-1 to TRBJ2-7, with TRBD2 as a possible D gene (5 bases). The CDR3 runs to 15 residues. The germline V gene encodes CDR1 MGHDK and CDR2 SYGVNS. Trimming stripped 3 bases from V and 2 bases from J, with 14 bases between. CDR3 in DNA: TGTGCCAGCAGTGACCAATCCGGGAACCCCTACGAGCAGTACTTC. Encoded protein: CASSDQSGNPYEQYF.

Points on this clone: Other DNA sequences in this sample translate to the same CDR3. The V call is TRBV6-5, the J call TRBJ1-1; no clear D gene. The CDR3 loop spans 12 amino acids. The V gene lost 6 bases and the J gene lost 0 bases, with 5 bases spanning the gap. Germline CDR1 MNHEY, CDR2 SVGAGI. The chain's CDR3 is CASSSVNTEAFF. The CDR3 nucleotides are TGTGCCAGCAGCTCGGTGAACACTGAAGCTTTCTTT.

The V call is TRBV5-1, the J call TRBJ1-6; maybe TRBD1 (6 bases). V was pared by 4 bases and J by 2 bases, with 7 bases between. The CDR3 contains 14 residues. Germline assignment: CDR1 SGHRS and CDR2 YFSETQ. CDR3 residues: CASSEGAYNSPLHF. CDR3 DNA sequence: TGCGCCAGCAGCGAGGGGGCCTATAATTCACCCCTCCACTTT.

The chain joins TRBV19 to TRBJ1-5, with 7 bases fitting TRBD1. V was pared by 1 base and J by 2 bases, with 17 bases of the junction left unmatched. The germline V gene has CDR1 LNHDA and CDR2 SQIVND (reference sequence). The CDR3 extends over 20 amino acids. The CDR3 is CASSIGDRLGQAYGNQPQHF. CDR3 nucleotides: TGTGCCAGTAGTATAGGAGATCGACTCGGACAGGCCTATGGCAATCAGCCCCAGCATTTT.

As DNA, the CDR3 is TGTGCCAGCAGCTCCAGGGGAGGGGTTGCCCTGCTCTACGAGCAGTACTTC. It specifies CASSSRGGVALLYEQYF. The rearrangement joins TRBV7-2 to TRBJ2-7; TRBD2 might be the D (7 bases). CDR1 is SGHTA, CDR2 FQGNSA, per germline. V was trimmed by 4 bases and J by 3 bases, leaving 22 bases between them. This CDR3 has 17 residues.

In its sample, this clone was seen a few times. The J gene is TRBJ1-3, the V gene TRBV19, with D possibly being TRBD1 (6 bases). Germline CDR1 LNHDA, CDR2 SQIVND (reference sequence). This CDR3 has 18 amino acids. Trimming pared 10 bases from V and 4 bases from J, leaving 29 bases between. CDR3 amino acids: CATYPPPTGLPEGNTIYF. DNA for the CDR3: TGTGCCACCTACCCGCCGCCTACAGGGCTTCCGGAAGGAAACACCATATATTTT.

This chain connects TRBV18 to TRBJ1-1; D unclear. The V end was cut by 4 bases, the J end by 0 bases, with 6 bases between. CDR3 length: 13 residues. From germline, CDR1 is KGHSH and CDR2 LQKENI. CDR3 protein: CASSLNVNTEAFF. The CDR3 bases are TGTGCCAGCTCACTCAATGTGAACACTGAAGCTTTCTTT.

The rearrangement links TRBV29-1 to TRBJ1-2; no firm D call. Per germline, CDR1 SQVTM and CDR2 ANQGSEA. V was clipped by 6 bases and J by 2 bases, with 16 bases between them. This CDR3 has 14 residues. The CDR3 DNA follows: TGCAGCGTGGCTCCGGGAGGCGGAAACTATGGCTACACCTTC. Its translation is CSVAPGGGNYGYTF.

This rearrangement joins TRBV11-2 to TRBJ2-7, with 13 bases lining up with TRBD2. CDR3 length equals 15 residues. Germline V gene lookup returns CDR1 SGHAT and CDR2 FQNNGV. Losses at the gene ends were 6 bases for V and 7 bases for J; bases not matched to a gene: 9. In DNA, the CDR3 is TGTGCCAGCAGACTAGCGGGAGGGCCTCCGGTTGAGCAGTACTTC. It is translated as CASRLAGGPPVEQYF.

The V call is TRBV28, the J call TRBJ2-7; D is possibly TRBD1 (6 bases). Germline assignment: CDR1 MDHEN and CDR2 SYDVKM. The CDR3 totals 15 residues. V was shortened by 6 bases and J by 1 base, with 16 bases between the two germline ends. The CDR3: CASSQGTSHSYEQYF. The CDR3 coding sequence is TGTGCCAGCAGCCAAGGGACATCTCATTCCTACGAGCAGTACTTC.

The V and J genes are TRBV3-1 (or the pseudogene TRBV3-2) and TRBJ2-3; 13 bases map to TRBD2. Germline CDR1 LGHDT, CDR2 YNNKEL (reference sequence). With V trimmed by 4 bases and J by 4 bases, 2 bases remained unmatched. The CDR3 extends over 15 amino acids. The CDR3 DNA sequence: TGTGCCAGCAGCCGAGGACTAGCGGGAGCAGATACGCAGTATTTT. Protein product: CASSRGLAGADTQYF.

The chain carries TRBV7-9 and TRBJ1-3, with D perhaps matching TRBD1 (6 bases). Germline values: CDR1 SEHNR, CDR2 FQNEAQ (reference sequence). The V gene lost 3 bases and the J gene lost 0 bases, with 9 bases spanning the gap. The CDR3 contains 15 residues. CDR3 in DNA: TGTGCCAGCAGCTTTCACAGGGACTCTGGAAACACCATATATTTT. Amino acids: CASSFHRDSGNTIYF.

The chain carries TRBV2 and TRBJ2-7; weak D call: TRBD2 (5 bases). This CDR3 contains 14 residues. Germline V gives CDR1 SNHLY, CDR2 FYNNEI. Trimming removed 8 bases from V and 4 bases from J, with 18 bases in between. CDR3 in amino acids: CASALAPALYEQYF. Written as DNA, the CDR3 is TGTGCCAGCGCCCTAGCCCCAGCCCTTTACGAGCAGTACTTC.

This chain joins TRBV13 and TRBJ2-5; TRBD1 aligns across 8 bases. V dropped 7 bases and J dropped 3; count of bases not matched to a gene: 10. This CDR3 is 15 amino acids long. The germline CDR1 and CDR2 sequences are PRHDT and FYEKMQ (reference sequence). DNA for the CDR3: TGTGCCAGCAAGACCAGGACAGGGTTTGAAGAGACCCAGTACTTC. It translates to CASKTRTGFEETQYF.

This sequence joins TRBV9 and TRBJ1-1; 7 bases agree with TRBD1. Losses at the gene ends were 3 bases for V and 8 bases for J; bases not matched to a gene: 4. The V gene's germline CDR1 is SGDLS and CDR2 YYNGEE. The CDR3 runs to 12 residues. Here the CDR3 reads CASSAGTAEAFF. Here the CDR3 DNA reads TGTGCCAGCAGCGCTGGGACAGCCGAAGCTTTCTTT. The full variable domain, completed using reference TRBV9 and TRBJ1-1, is DSGVTQTPKHLITATGQRVTLRCSPRSGDLSVYWYQQSLDQGLQFLIQYYNGEERAKGNILERFSAQQFPDLHSELNLSSLELGDSALYFCASSAGTAEAFFGQGTRLTVV.

This clone was picked up a small number of times. The chain combines TRBV4-2 with TRBJ2-7; the match to TRBD2 covers 9 bases. Germline V gene sequence: CDR1 LGHNA, CDR2 YNFKEQ. J was trimmed by 6 bases and V by 3 bases; bases with no gene match: 9. The CDR3 extends over 15 amino acids. The CDR3 region has the DNA TGTGCCAGCAGCCAGGCCGGGACTAGCTTGCCCGAGCAGTACTTC. This translates into CASSQAGTSLPEQYF.

The CDR3 DNA is TGTGCCAGCAGCAAAGTCCGCGAAATTCGGACAGGCGAGACCCAGTACTTC. It yields the protein CASSKVREIRTGETQYF. V gene TRBV21-1 combines with J gene TRBJ2-5; the DNA was not compared with TRBD1, the D call given in the table. TRBV21-1 is a pseudogene segment. The CDR3 is 17 amino acids.

This clone was counted a few times. The CDR3 is CASSQDLAGRGYEQYF. CDR3 nucleotides: TGTGCCAGCAGCCAAGATTTGGCAGGAAGGGGCTACGAGCAGTACTTC. V is TRBV3-1 (or the pseudogene TRBV3-2) and J is TRBJ2-7; D might be TRBD1 (5 bases). This CDR3 spans 16 amino acids. Germline values: CDR1 LGHDT, CDR2 YNNKEL (reference sequence). The V end was cut by 0 bases, the J end by 3 bases, with 15 bases between.

The rearrangement joins TRBV5-6 to TRBJ2-5; no clear D. CDR3 length: 13 residues. Trimming shortened V by 7 bases and J by 2 bases, and 12 bases separated the two germline ends. Germline V gene lookup returns CDR1 SGHDT and CDR2 YYEEEE. The CDR3 sequence is CASSTLNQETQYF. In nucleotides, the CDR3 is TGTGCCAGCTCAACTCTAAATCAAGAGACCCAGTACTTC.

The chain links TRBV28 to TRBJ1-5; 8 nucleotides line up with TRBD1. CDR1 is MDHEN, CDR2 SYDVKM, per germline. Germline trimming cut 4 bases from V and 3 bases from J; bases unmatched to any gene: 8. The CDR3 contains 16 residues. CDR3 protein: CASSSPGQAPNQPQHF. The CDR3, as DNA: TGTGCCAGCAGTTCCCCGGGACAGGCCCCCAATCAGCCCCAGCATTTT. Combining the CDR3 with reference TRBV28 and TRBJ1-5 gives the whole variable domain DVKVTQSSRYLVKRTGEKVFLECVQDMDHENMFWYRQDPGLGLRLIYFSYDVKMKEKGDIPEGYSVSREKKERFSLILESASTNQTSMYLCASSSPGQAPNQPQHFGDGTRLSIL.

The J gene is TRBJ1-2, the V gene TRBV28; possibly TRBD1 for D (6 bases). CDR3 length: 15 residues. The V gene's germline CDR1 is MDHEN and CDR2 SYDVKM. V was clipped by 6 bases and J by 4 bases, with 18 bases between them. CDR3 sequence reads: CASSRTGKFGYGYTF. CDR3 nucleotide sequence: TGTGCCAGCAGCCGAACAGGGAAGTTCGGCTATGGCTACACCTTC.

V and J are TRBV5-6 and TRBJ1-2; possibly TRBD1 for D (6 bases). Germline V gene lookup returns CDR1 SGHDT and CDR2 YYEEEE. Trimming shortened V by 0 bases and J by 3 bases, and 6 bases separated the two germline ends. The CDR3 has 13 amino acids. The CDR3 DNA reads as TGTGCCAGCAGCTTGGGGGGGCACTATGGCTACACCTTC. The encoded protein is CASSLGGHYGYTF.

A word on this clone: This sample also contains other DNA sequences that code for the same CDR3. This sequence joins TRBV5-1 and TRBJ1-1; unclear D gene. CDR3 length equals 14 residues. The V and J ends lost 0 bases and 5 bases respectively, with 11 bases between them. CDR1 is SGHRS and CDR2 is YFSETQ in the germline V gene. The CDR3 spells CASSLDRGGTEAFF. The CDR3 coding sequence is TGCGCCAGCAGCTTGGACCGGGGTGGTACTGAAGCTTTCTTT.

The chain joins TRBV29-1 to TRBJ2-3, with 7 bases lining up with TRBD2. The CDR3 loop spans 14 amino acids. In germline, CDR1 is SQVTM, CDR2 ANQGSEA. The J segment lost 2 bases and the V segment lost 7 bases, leaving 9 bases of the junction unmatched. CDR3 in amino acids: CSARGDLSTDTQYF. For the CDR3, the DNA is TGCAGCGCCCGGGGGGACCTTTCCACAGATACGCAGTATTTT.

The rearrangement uses TRBV10-2 and TRBJ2-7, with no clear D. The V gene's germline CDR1 is WSHSY and CDR2 SAAADI. This CDR3 region has 11 residues. V was clipped by 7 bases and J by 4 bases, with 8 bases between them. The CDR3 bases are TGCGCCAGCAATGACGGGTACGAGCAGTACTTC. This gives the protein CASNDGYEQYF.

This chain joins TRBV7-2 and TRBJ1-2; D ambiguous. The CDR3 is 15 amino acids. The germline V gene has CDR1 SGHTA and CDR2 FQGNSA. Trimming removed 2 bases at V and 0 bases at J, with 10 bases between. CDR3 bases: TGTGCCAGCAGCTTATTCCAAGGAGCTAACTATGGCTACACCTTC. As protein: CASSLFQGANYGYTF.

The chain carries TRBV28 and TRBJ1-2, with D tentatively TRBD1 (5 bases). Germline lookup yields CDR1 MDHEN and CDR2 SYDVKM. The CDR3 is made up of 12 amino acids. Trimming cost V 10 bases and J 5 bases, with 14 bases left between them. The DNA for the CDR3 is TGTGCCACCTCTCGGGGGTCGTATGGCTACACCTTC. Protein: CATSRGSYGYTF.

CDR3 nucleotide sequence: TGCGCCAGCAGCATTCATAATTCGGAGGGTTACGAGCAGTACTTC. It codes for CASSIHNSEGYEQYF. The J gene is TRBJ2-7, the V gene TRBV4-1; possible D gene TRBD2, 6 bases. CDR1 and CDR2 from the germline V gene are MGHRA and YSYEKL. V dropped 5 bases and J dropped 4 bases, with 18 bases sitting between them. This CDR3 has 15 residues.